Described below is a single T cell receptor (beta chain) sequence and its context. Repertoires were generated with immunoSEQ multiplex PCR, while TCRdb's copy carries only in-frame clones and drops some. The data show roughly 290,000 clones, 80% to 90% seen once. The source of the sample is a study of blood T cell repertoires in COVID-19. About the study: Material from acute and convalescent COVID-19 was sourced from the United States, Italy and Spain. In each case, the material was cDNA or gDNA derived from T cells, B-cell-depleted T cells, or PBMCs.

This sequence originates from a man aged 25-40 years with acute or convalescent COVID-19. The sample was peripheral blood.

CDR3 region: CASSQGPGGYNSPLHF. CDR3 sequence (DNA): TGCGCCAGCAGCCAAGGGCCGGGCGGGTATAATTCACCCCTCCACTTT. The genes are TRBV4-1 and TRBJ1-6, with D unclear. V was cut by 1 base and J by 4 bases, with 11 bases left in between. CDR3 length: 16 residues. Germline V gene sequence: CDR1 MGHRA, CDR2 YSYEKL.